Each of the 15 T cell receptor beta chains below was sequenced from the same sample in a study of T cell responses to AZD1222 COVID-19 vaccine. TCRdb's copy holds only in-frame clones and misses some; the assay was immunoSEQ multiplex PCR. Counted here are roughly 100,000 clones, 80% to 90% occurring once; the ten biggest clones make up around 9%. The starting material was peripheral blood, obtained on day 0 of AZD1222 vaccination. Receptors originate from an adult in good health.

The chain uses TRBV5-4 and TRBJ1-2; D not resolved. With 1 base removed from V and 2 bases from J, the gap between germline ends came to 9 bases. CDR1 is SGHNT and CDR2 is YYREEE in the germline V gene (reference sequence). The length of the CDR3 is 14 residues. This chain's CDR3 is CASSLHPGNYGYTF. In DNA, the CDR3 is TGTGCCAGCAGCTTGCACCCCGGGAACTATGGCTACACCTTC.

This chain joins TRBV15 and TRBJ2-3, with D unclear. Per germline, CDR1 LNHNV and CDR2 YYDKDF (reference sequence). Trimming left V 0 bases short and J 0 bases short, with 10 bases between. The CDR3 has 16 residues. CDR3 bases: TGTGCCACCAGCAGAGATAATCTGGAGAGCACAGATACGCAGTATTTT. It codes for CATSRDNLESTDTQYF.

V usage is TRBV5-1 and J usage is TRBJ1-1; no clear D gene. The CDR3 runs 14 residues. Trimming cost V 1 base and J 2 bases, with 9 bases left between them. Germline CDR1 SGHRS, CDR2 YFSETQ. The CDR3 sequence: CASSLTVGNTEAFF. Written as DNA, the CDR3 is TGCGCCAGCAGCTTGACAGTAGGTAACACTGAAGCTTTCTTT.

The chain joins TRBV7-9 to TRBJ2-3, with TRBD2 identical over 13 bases. The CDR3 contains 17 residues. Trimming took 3 bases from V and 2 from J; bases not matched to a gene: 5. Germline V lookup: CDR1 SEHNR, CDR2 FQNEAQ (reference sequence). The CDR3 sequence is CASSFKTSGGPTDTQYF. The CDR3 DNA follows: TGTGCCAGCAGCTTCAAGACTAGCGGGGGGCCCACAGATACGCAGTATTTT.

The chain uses TRBV6-5 and TRBJ2-7; D remains unclear. Germline V CDR1 and CDR2: MNHEY, SVGAGI. The CDR3 is made up of 14 amino acids. Trimming shortened V by 8 bases and J by 2 bases, and 16 bases separated the two germline ends. The DNA for the CDR3 is TGTGCCAGCGGAGCCTTGGGTAACGCCTACGAGCAGTACTTC. As protein: CASGALGNAYEQYF.

This rearrangement joins TRBV24-1 to TRBJ2-2; maybe TRBD1 (5 bases). This CDR3 is 15 amino acids long. The V end lost 5 bases, the J end lost 7 bases, and 16 bases lay between the germline ends. Looked up from germline, CDR1 is KGHDR and CDR2 is SFDVKD. This chain's CDR3 is CATSAATVLHGELFF. In DNA, the CDR3 is TGTGCCACCAGTGCCGCGACAGTTCTCCACGGGGAGCTGTTTTTT.

The gene calls are TRBV24-1 and TRBJ2-5; tentatively, D is TRBD1 or TRBD2 (5 bases each). V was pared by 7 bases and J by 2 bases, with 10 bases between. The CDR3 sequence is 13 residues long. From germline, CDR1 is KGHDR and CDR2 SFDVKD. The CDR3 region is CATRGTVQETQYF. CDR3 nucleotides: TGTGCCACCAGGGGGACGGTGCAAGAGACCCAGTACTTC.

This chain uses TRBV28 with TRBJ2-5; 7 nucleotides match TRBD2. CDR3 length: 15 amino acids. Trimming took 5 bases from V and 5 from J; bases not matched to a gene: 11. Germline lookup yields CDR1 MDHEN and CDR2 SYDVKM. In DNA, the CDR3 is TGTGCCAGCAGTGACCCCCAGCGGGAATGGGAGACCCAGTACTTC. Amino acids: CASSDPQREWETQYF.

This clone was detected once. The rearrangement links TRBV6-6 to TRBJ1-3; a weak D match, TRBD1 (5 bases). The CDR3 loop spans 15 amino acids. Trimming removed 5 bases from V and 4 bases from J, with 15 bases in between. Germline loops: CDR1 MNHNY, CDR2 SVGAGI (reference sequence). The CDR3 spells CASSPRVGSGNTIYF. As DNA, the CDR3 is TGTGCCAGCAGTCCCAGGGTAGGATCAGGAAACACCATATATTTT.

The rearrangement joins TRBV3-1 (or the pseudogene TRBV3-2) to TRBJ2-7; 9 positions agree with TRBD1. J gave up 3 bases and V 8 bases, and 8 bases lay outside the gene matches. Germline CDR1 and CDR2: LGHDT and YNNKEL (reference sequence). This CDR3 region has 14 residues. CDR3 region: CASARGTGSYEQYF. The CDR3 coding sequence is TGTGCCAGCGCCAGGGGGACAGGGAGCTACGAGCAGTACTTC.

This clone was observed a single time. The V call is TRBV6-5, the J call TRBJ1-1; the match to TRBD1 covers 9 bases. V gave up 2 bases and J gave up 2 bases; unmatched junction bases: 6. Germline V gene data show CDR1 as MNHEY and CDR2 as SVGAGI. The length of the CDR3 is 16 residues. The CDR3 coding sequence is TGTGCCAGCAGTTACAAGGACAGGGGCCGAAACACTGAAGCTTTCTTT. It translates to CASSYKDRGRNTEAFF.

The chain employs TRBV9 and TRBJ2-1, with TRBD2 matching 10 bases. J gave up 2 bases and V 3 bases, and 5 bases lay outside the gene matches. Germline V gene data show CDR1 as SGDLS and CDR2 as YYNGEE. The CDR3 runs to 16 residues. The CDR3: CASSAWTSGAYNEQFF. The CDR3 coding sequence is TGTGCCAGCAGCGCCTGGACTAGCGGAGCCTACAATGAGCAGTTCTTC. Combining the CDR3 with reference TRBV9 and TRBJ2-1 gives the whole variable domain DSGVTQTPKHLITATGQRVTLRCSPRSGDLSVYWYQQSLDQGLQFLIQYYNGEERAKGNILERFSAQQFPDLHSELNLSSLELGDSALYFCASSAWTSGAYNEQFFGPGTRLTVL.

The J gene is TRBJ2-7, the V gene TRBV6-1; TRBD1 matches 12 bases. The CDR3 length is 15 residues. Germline V gene sequence: CDR1 MNHNS, CDR2 SASEGT. J gave up 6 bases and V 1 base, and 4 bases lay outside the gene matches. The CDR3 region has the DNA TGTGCCAGCAGTGAAGTTGGGGACAGGGGGCCCGAGCAGTACTTC. Its translation is CASSEVGDRGPEQYF.

The V call is TRBV27, the J call TRBJ2-3; D assignment may be TRBD1 or TRBD2 (5 bases each). The CDR3 covers 15 residues. Germline assignment: CDR1 MNHEY and CDR2 SMNVEV (reference sequence). With 6 bases removed from V and 3 bases from J, the gap between germline ends came to 16 bases. The CDR3 DNA follows: TGTGCCAGCAGGGGGGTGGGGGAGTCGACAGATACGCAGTATTTT. The encoded protein is CASRGVGESTDTQYF.

This rearrangement joins TRBV27 to TRBJ1-1; the D gene is possibly TRBD1 (5 bases). Germline V CDR1 and CDR2: MNHEY, SMNVEV (reference sequence). The V gene lost 0 bases and the J gene lost 7 bases, with 18 bases spanning the gap. This CDR3 contains 16 residues. The CDR3 DNA follows: TGTGCCAGCAGTTTATCTACGGGGCGGCGCGGCAGTGAAGCTTTCTTT. It specifies CASSLSTGRRGSEAFF.